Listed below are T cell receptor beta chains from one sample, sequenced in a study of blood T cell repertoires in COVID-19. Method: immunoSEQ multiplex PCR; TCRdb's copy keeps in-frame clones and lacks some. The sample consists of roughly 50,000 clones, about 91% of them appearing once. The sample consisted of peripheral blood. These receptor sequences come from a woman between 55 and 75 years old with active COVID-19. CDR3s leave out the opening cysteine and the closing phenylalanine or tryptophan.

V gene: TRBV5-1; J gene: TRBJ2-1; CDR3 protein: ASSLANIGVNSYNEQF
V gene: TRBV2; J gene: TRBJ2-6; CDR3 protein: ASSETNGANVLT
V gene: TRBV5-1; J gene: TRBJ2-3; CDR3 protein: ASSLGLRSTDTQY
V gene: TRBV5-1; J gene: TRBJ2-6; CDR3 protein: ASSTRRTGANVLT
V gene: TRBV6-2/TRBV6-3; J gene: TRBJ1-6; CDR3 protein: ASSGQVNSPLH
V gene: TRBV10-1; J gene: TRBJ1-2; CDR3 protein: ASSDTPTGQGTGGYT
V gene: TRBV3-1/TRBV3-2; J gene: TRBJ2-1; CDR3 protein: ASLRAGGYNEQF
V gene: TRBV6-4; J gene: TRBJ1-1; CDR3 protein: ASSSDRDTEAF
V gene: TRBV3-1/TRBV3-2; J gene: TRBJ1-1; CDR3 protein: ASSPQGPGTEAF
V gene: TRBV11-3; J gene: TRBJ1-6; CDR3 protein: ASSFSNNSPLH
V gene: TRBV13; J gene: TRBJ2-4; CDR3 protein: ASSLEVGSTKNIQY
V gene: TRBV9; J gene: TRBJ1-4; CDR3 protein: ASSVEEGTNEKLF
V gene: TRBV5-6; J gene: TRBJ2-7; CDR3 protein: ASSADRSKQY
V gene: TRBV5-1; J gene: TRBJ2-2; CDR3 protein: ASSSATSTANTGELF
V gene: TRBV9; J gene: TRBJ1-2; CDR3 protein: ASSVGDRSPYGYT
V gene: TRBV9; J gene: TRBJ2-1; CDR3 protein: ASSVGTSGYNEQF
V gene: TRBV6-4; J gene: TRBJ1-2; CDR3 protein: ASSEPPLDRANGYT
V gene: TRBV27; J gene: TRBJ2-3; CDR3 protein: ASSFSRRSFLQY
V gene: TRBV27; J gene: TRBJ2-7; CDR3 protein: ASTATGGIEQY
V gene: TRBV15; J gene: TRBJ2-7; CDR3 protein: ATSRDRGPRGTQEQY
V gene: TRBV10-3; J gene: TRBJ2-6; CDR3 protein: AISGTVSGANVLT
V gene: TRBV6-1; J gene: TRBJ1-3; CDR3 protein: ASSERRASGNTIY
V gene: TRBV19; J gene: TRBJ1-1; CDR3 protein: ASSIRAEAF
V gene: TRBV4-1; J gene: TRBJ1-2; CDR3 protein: ASSQQSTGQGVQGNGYT
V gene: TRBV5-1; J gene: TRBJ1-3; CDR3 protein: ASSLAGAFSGNTIY
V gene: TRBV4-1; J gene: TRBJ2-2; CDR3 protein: ASSQDSTGGIAGELF
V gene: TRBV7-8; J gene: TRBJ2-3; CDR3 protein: ASSSGTGRTDTQY
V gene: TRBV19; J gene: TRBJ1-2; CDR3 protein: ASSPEGVPNYGYT
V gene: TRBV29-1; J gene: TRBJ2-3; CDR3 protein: SALGTSGGATDTQY
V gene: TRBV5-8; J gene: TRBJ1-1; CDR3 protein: ASSPRRVNTEAF
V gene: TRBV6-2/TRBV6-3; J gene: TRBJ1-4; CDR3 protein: ASSLDGANEKLF
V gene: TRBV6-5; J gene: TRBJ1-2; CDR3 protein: ASRQQGPYGYT
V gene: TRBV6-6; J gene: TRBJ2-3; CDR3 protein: ASRGTSFTDTQY
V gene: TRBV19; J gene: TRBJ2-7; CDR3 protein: ASSIGPGHPYEQY
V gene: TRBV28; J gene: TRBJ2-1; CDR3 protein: ASSSLGGTHEQF
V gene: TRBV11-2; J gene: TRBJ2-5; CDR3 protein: ASSPTRGDGETQY
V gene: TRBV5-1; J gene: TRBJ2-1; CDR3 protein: ASSFYPGGTSYNEQF
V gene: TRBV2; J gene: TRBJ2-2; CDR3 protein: ASSVGTRTTGELF
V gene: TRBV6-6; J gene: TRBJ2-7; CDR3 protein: ASSRPTLSPGQGSYEQY
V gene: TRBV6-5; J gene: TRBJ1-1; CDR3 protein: ASSYGGTEAF
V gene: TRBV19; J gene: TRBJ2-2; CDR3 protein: ASSIAFGTGELF
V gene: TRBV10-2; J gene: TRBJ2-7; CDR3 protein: ASSRTSGGYEQY
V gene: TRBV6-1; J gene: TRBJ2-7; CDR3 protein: ASSEARRQGGEQY
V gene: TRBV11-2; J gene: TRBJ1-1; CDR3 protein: ASSLDLAFEAF
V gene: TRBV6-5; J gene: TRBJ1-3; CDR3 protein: ASTPPGGGNTIY
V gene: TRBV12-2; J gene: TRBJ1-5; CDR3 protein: ASRLEMGGSNQPQH
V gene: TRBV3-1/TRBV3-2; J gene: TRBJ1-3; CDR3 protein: ASSQTGTGRNTIY
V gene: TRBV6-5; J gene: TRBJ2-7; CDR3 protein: ASSYRGTGGLLEQY
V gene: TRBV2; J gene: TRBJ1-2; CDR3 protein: ASSEAQRPAGYT